This TCR beta chain derives from a study of T-cell memory formation after mild COVID-19. TCRdb re-derived calls from the 5' RACE reads in MiXCR, one entry per CDR3 protein. The sample shows some 450,000 distinct CDR3 sequences, about a sixth of them seen only once. The germline V gene encodes CDR1 SGHKS and CDR2 YYEKEE (reference sequence). The CDR3 has 16 residues. V lost 4 bases to trimming and J lost 4 bases; unmatched junction nucleotides: 12. This clonotype has more than one count but fewer than ten. The sequence came from a man between 18 and 35 years old who had mild COVID-19 (a few samples of this study predate the infection). Cell type and time point are not known. The sequenced sample was PBMCs or a T cell subset sorted from them (not recorded which). The chain uses TRBV5-5 and TRBJ2-5; TRBD1 matches at 8 bases. The CDR3 spells CASSPGQGGLGETQYF. In nucleotides, the CDR3 is TGTGCCAGCAGCCCCGGACAGGGCGGATTAGGAGAGACCCAGTACTTC.